The rows below give T cell receptor beta chains drawn from one sample of a study of blood T cell repertoires in COVID-19. Clones were sequenced by immunoSEQ multiplex PCR, and TCRdb holds only the in-frame ones, with some missing. The data hold about 220,000 clones, with 88% observed a single time. Sequenced: PBMCs or T cells enriched from blood (not recorded which). The source is a woman between 50 and 59 years old with acute COVID-19. Each CDR3 is given with its conserved first and last residue. The order of the fields is D gene, clone size, V gene, J gene, CDR3 protein, CDR3 DNA. A D gene is named only where the DNA matches it firmly. Clone size is shown for a subset of rows, as once, few, many or a class of expanded clone.

TRBD1	once	TRBV19	TRBJ1-2	CASSDRGGYGYTF	TGTGCCAGTAGCGACAGGGGTGGATATGGCTACACCTTC
NA	NA	TRBV28	TRBJ2-7	CASSSAGWRTYEQYF	TGTGCCAGCAGTTCGGCGGGGTGGCGGACCTACGAGCAGTACTTC
TRBD1	NA	TRBV14	TRBJ2-7	CASSQAGGLVEQYF	TGTGCCAGCAGCCAGGCAGGGGGTCTTGTCGAGCAGTACTTC
NA	NA	TRBV6-5	TRBJ2-3	CASSYSEVTDTQYF	TGTGCCAGCAGTTACTCTGAGGTAACAGATACGCAGTATTTT
TRBD1	once	TRBV11-2	TRBJ1-6	CASSSIQGARNSPLHF	TGTGCCAGCAGCTCGATCCAGGGGGCGCGTAATTCACCCCTCCACTTT
TRBD1	NA	TRBV7-7	TRBJ2-5	CASSRIDRAGETQYF	TGTGCTAGCAGCCGAATTGACAGGGCCGGGGAGACCCAGTACTTC
NA	NA	TRBV27	TRBJ2-6	CASSPPPRSGANVLTF	TGTGCCAGCAGTCCTCCTCCTCGCTCTGGGGCCAACGTCCTGACTTTC
NA	few	TRBV19	TRBJ1-5	CASSFQAPNQPQHF	TGTGCCAGTAGTTTTCAGGCTCCCAATCAGCCCCAGCATTTT
NA	NA	TRBV14	TRBJ1-2	CASSHAGGSGGYTF	TGTGCCAGCAGCCATGCTGGGGGCAGCGGTGGCTACACCTTC
TRBD2	NA	TRBV19	TRBJ2-5	CASKPGGPTGTQYF	TGTGCCAGTAAACCGGGAGGGCCGACGGGGACCCAGTACTTC
NA	NA	TRBV9	TRBJ2-1	CASSVDRDEQFF	TGTGCCAGCAGCGTAGATCGGGATGAGCAGTTCTTC
NA	once	TRBV2	TRBJ2-3	CASSQDLGTDTQYF	TGTGCCAGCAGTCAGGACTTAGGCACAGATACGCAGTATTTT
NA	NA	TRBV19	TRBJ1-5	CASKDQGESNQPQHF	TGTGCCAGTAAGGATCAGGGTGAAAGCAATCAGCCCCAGCATTTT
NA	few	TRBV6-2/TRBV6-3	TRBJ1-1	CASSQPRRGKRTEAFF	TGTGCCAGCAGCCAACCCCGGCGGGGGAAGAGGACTGAAGCTTTCTTT
TRBD1	NA	TRBV5-1	TRBJ1-2	CASSLGTGLVEGGYTF	TGCGCCAGCAGCTTGGGGACAGGGTTGGTGGAAGGAGGCTACACCTTC
TRBD1	NA	TRBV24-1	TRBJ2-1	CATSDLQGAGSYNEQFF	TGTGCCACCAGTGATTTGCAGGGGGCAGGGTCCTACAATGAGCAGTTCTTC
NA	NA	TRBV5-1	TRBJ2-3	CASSSVPITGTQYF	TGCGCCAGCAGCTCCGTACCCATCACAGGTACGCAGTATTTT
TRBD2	NA	TRBV4-3	TRBJ2-7	CASSQGLASPNSYEQYF	TGCGCCAGCAGCCAAGGACTAGCATCCCCCAACTCCTACGAGCAGTACTTC
TRBD1	NA	TRBV9	TRBJ2-3	CASSAWDSEGDTQYF	TGTGCCAGCAGCGCGTGGGACAGTGAGGGAGATACGCAGTATTTT
TRBD1	few	TRBV11-1	TRBJ1-1	CASSDPQGQVTEAFF	TGTGCCAGCAGCGACCCACAGGGGCAGGTTACTGAAGCTTTCTTT
TRBD1	NA	TRBV7-3	TRBJ2-6	CASSLTTGVAGANVLTF	TGTGCCAGCAGCTTAACCACAGGGGTCGCTGGGGCCAACGTCCTGACTTTC
TRBD2	many	TRBV5-4	TRBJ2-1	CASRPSSGRSQFF	TGTGCCAGCAGACCCTCTAGCGGGAGATCGCAGTTCTTC
NA	NA	TRBV6-2/TRBV6-3	TRBJ1-6	CASSSRDGLSSYNSPLHF	TGTGCCAGCAGTTCCCGGGACGGACTAAGCTCCTATAATTCACCCCTCCACTTT
TRBD1	NA	TRBV19	TRBJ1-1	CASSDRGPDTEAFF	TGTGCCAGTAGTGACAGGGGGCCGGACACTGAAGCTTTCTTT
NA	NA	TRBV9	TRBJ1-6	CASSVRWNSPLHF	TGTGCCAGCAGCGTCCGGTGGAATTCACCCCTCCACTTT
TRBD1	NA	TRBV7-9	TRBJ1-4	CAGGQDEKLFF	TGTGCCGGTGGACAGGATGAAAAACTGTTTTTT
NA	NA	TRBV1	TRBJ2-1	CTSSSRASGVNEQFF	TGCACCAGCAGCTCCCGGGCTAGCGGCGTCAATGAGCAGTTCTTC
NA	NA	TRBV5-1	TRBJ2-5	CASSSLPGDSQTQYF	TGCGCCAGCAGTTCCCTCCCGGGAGACAGCCAGACCCAGTACTTC
TRBD2	NA	TRBV11-2	TRBJ2-1	CASSLHAGDLYNEQFF	TGTGCCAGCAGCTTACATGCGGGAGACCTCTACAATGAGCAGTTCTTC
TRBD2	NA	TRBV19	TRBJ2-7	CASSLGPSGSSEPDEQYF	TGTGCCAGTAGTTTAGGGCCTAGCGGGAGTTCGGAACCTGACGAGCAGTACTTC
NA	many	TRBV7-9	TRBJ2-3	CASSSTDGTSTDTQYF	TGTGCCAGCAGCTCAACGGACGGGACTAGCACAGATACGCAGTATTTT
TRBD2	once	TRBV5-1	TRBJ2-5	CASSSLAGGETQYF	TGCGCCAGCAGCTCACTAGCGGGAGGGGAGACCCAGTACTTC
TRBD1	NA	TRBV19	TRBJ1-1	CASSIGTGLRTEAFF	TGTGCCAGTAGTATTGGGACAGGGTTGCGCACTGAAGCTTTCTTT
TRBD2	once	TRBV5-1	TRBJ2-1	CASRQTSGRISYNEQFF	TGCGCCAGCAGACAAACTAGCGGGAGGATTTCCTACAATGAGCAGTTCTTC
TRBD2	NA	TRBV7-2	TRBJ2-5	CASSSLGSGSNQETQYF	TGTGCCAGCAGCTCTCTCGGGAGCGGGAGTAATCAAGAGACCCAGTACTTC
TRBD2	NA	TRBV19	TRBJ2-7	CASSSGSTYEQYF	TGTGCCAGTAGCAGCGGGAGTACCTACGAGCAGTACTTC
TRBD1	NA	TRBV28	TRBJ2-7	CASSTTGTATYEQYF	TGTGCCAGCAGTACCACCGGGACAGCAACCTACGAGCAGTACTTC
NA	NA	TRBV11-3	TRBJ2-1	CASSLYGRGTYNEQFF	TGTGCCAGCAGCTTATATGGGAGGGGGACCTACAATGAGCAGTTCTTC
NA	NA	TRBV6-8	TRBJ1-4	CASSYPFNEKLFF	TGTGCCAGCAGTTACCCGTTTAATGAAAAACTGTTTTTT
NA	NA	TRBV7-2	TRBJ2-7	CASSATGATAGEQYF	TGTGCCAGCAGCGCTACAGGGGCTACAGCGGGCGAGCAGTACTTC
NA	NA	TRBV24-1	TRBJ2-5	CATSDRRDLWETQYF	TGTGCCACCAGTGATCGGCGGGATTTATGGGAGACCCAGTACTTC
NA	few	TRBV11-2	TRBJ2-4	CASSLEGTTKNIQYF	TGTGCCAGCAGCTTAGAGGGGACAACCAAAAACATTCAGTACTTC
TRBD1	NA	TRBV15	TRBJ2-7	CATSTRTGGEQYF	TGTGCCACCAGCACCCGGACAGGCGGCGAGCAGTACTTC
TRBD2	NA	TRBV6-2/TRBV6-3	TRBJ2-7	CASSYILARTSGVRAQYF	TGTGCCAGCAGTTACATCCTCGCGCGGACTAGCGGGGTACGAGCGCAGTACTTC
TRBD1	NA	TRBV9	TRBJ1-4	CASSETGHEKLFF	TGTGCCAGCAGCGAGACAGGGCACGAAAAACTGTTTTTT
TRBD2	NA	TRBV3-1/TRBV3-2	TRBJ2-1	CATNSGSSNEQFF	TGTGCCACCAATAGCGGGAGCAGCAATGAGCAGTTCTTC
TRBD2	NA	TRBV19	TRBJ2-7	CASSPGLARYEQYF	TGTGCCAGTAGCCCCGGACTAGCGCGCTACGAGCAGTACTTC
NA	few	TRBV7-9	TRBJ1-1	CASSSLDTEAFF	TGTGCCAGCAGCTCCTTAGACACTGAAGCTTTCTTT
TRBD1	NA	TRBV11-3	TRBJ1-1	CASSSGTGTEAFF	TGTGCCAGCAGCTCGGGGACAGGGACTGAAGCTTTCTTT
TRBD2	NA	TRBV4-3	TRBJ2-1	CASSQEASGEYNEQFF	TGCGCCAGCAGCCAAGAAGCCAGCGGGGAATACAATGAGCAGTTCTTC
TRBD1	NA	TRBV20-1	TRBJ2-7	CSASGSLKGATYEQYF	TGCAGTGCTAGTGGTTCTTTAAAGGGGGCAACCTACGAGCAGTACTTC
NA	NA	TRBV18	TRBJ1-4	CASSPLAASNEKLFF	TGTGCCAGCTCACCGTTGGCGGCCTCTAATGAAAAACTGTTTTTT
NA	NA	TRBV19	TRBJ1-5	CASSTPRGSQHF	TGTGCCAGTAGTACCCCACGGGGATCCCAGCATTTT
NA	NA	TRBV3-1/TRBV3-2	TRBJ2-3	CASSHIRRAGLDTQYF	TGTGCCAGCAGCCATATTAGAAGGGCGGGACTAGATACGCAGTATTTT
NA	NA	TRBV28	TRBJ1-5	CASSHGLPQHF	TGTGCCAGCAGCCACGGTTTGCCCCAGCATTTT
TRBD2	NA	TRBV27	TRBJ2-1	CASSSAGTSGRDEQFF	TGTGCCAGCAGTTCTGCCGGGACTAGCGGGAGAGATGAGCAGTTCTTC
NA	once	TRBV3-1/TRBV3-2	TRBJ2-7	CASSQGRVTYEQYF	TGTGCCAGCAGCCAAGGCCGGGTTACCTACGAGCAGTACTTC
TRBD1	NA	TRBV25-1	TRBJ2-5	CASSSWDSQETQYF	TGTGCCAGCAGTTCCTGGGACAGCCAAGAGACCCAGTACTTC
TRBD1	NA	TRBV2	TRBJ1-5	CASSGWDRYSNQPQHF	TGTGCCAGCAGTGGGTGGGACAGGTATAGCAATCAGCCCCAGCATTTT
TRBD1	NA	TRBV7-2	TRBJ1-2	CASSLDGTGGTNYGYTF	TGTGCCAGCAGCTTAGATGGTACAGGGGGCACTAACTATGGCTACACCTTC